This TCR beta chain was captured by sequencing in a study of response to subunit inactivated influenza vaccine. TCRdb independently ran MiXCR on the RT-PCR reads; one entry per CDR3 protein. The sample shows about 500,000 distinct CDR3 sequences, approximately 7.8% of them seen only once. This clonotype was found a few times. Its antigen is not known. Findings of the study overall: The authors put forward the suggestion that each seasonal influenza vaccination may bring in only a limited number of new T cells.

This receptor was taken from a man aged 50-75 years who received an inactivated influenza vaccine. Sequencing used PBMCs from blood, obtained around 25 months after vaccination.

The CDR3 DNA is TGTGCCAGCAGTTACTATAGCCAGGGCTTCTCTGGGGCCAACGTCCTGACTTTC. The encoded protein is CASSYYSQGFSGANVLTF. The chain carries TRBV6-2 or TRBV6-3 and TRBJ2-6; TRBD1 might be the D (5 bases). This CDR3 region has 18 residues. Germline V gene sequence: CDR1 MNHEY, CDR2 SVGEGT. The germline V and J ends were trimmed by 1 base and 0 bases, with 13 bases remaining between them.